This paragraph reports one T cell receptor beta chain. What antigen it recognizes has not been identified. Nothing much larger sits one base from this clone, and base qualities are not available. The donors were 40 or so Caucasian individuals from Russia, aged roughly 6 to 95 years, who were systemically healthy. Each donor gave about 10 milliliters of peripheral blood, drawn into EDTA-treated Vacutainer tubes. PBMCs were isolated by Ficoll-Paque density-gradient centrifugation, with at least 6 million obtained per sample. Total RNA, at least 6 micrograms per sample, was extracted from PBMCs with Trizol reagent. Naive CD45RAhigh/CD27high T cell percentages were measured by flow cytometry on a PBMC aliquot from every donor. The library relied on 5' RACE. This sample was sequenced with an Illumina HiSeq 2500. A second PCR of roughly 6 to 11 cycles was run with a J-beta primer mix and a sample-barcoded 5' primer. A template-switch 5' adaptor carrying 12 random nucleotides introduced a unique molecular identifier onto each TCR beta cDNA molecule. Each sample yielded at least 2.5 million CDR3-containing paired-end reads. First-strand cDNA was synthesized from all RNA with the Mint cDNA synthesis kit, primed by a TRBC-specific oligonucleotide. After uracil-DNA glycosylase treatment, a first 18-cycle PCR used universal primers M1SS and BC2_uni_R on all cDNA. On the authors' methods: Normalization of each sample was performed by random selection of 1 million high-quality reads, each carrying a distinct molecular identifier. Reads sharing molecular identifiers were discarded rather than binned into consensus sequences. CDR3 identification, clonotype clustering and error correction used MiTCR with a Q25 quality threshold and the strictest error-elimination algorithm. A nonparametric unseen species model using Euler transformation provided a lower-bound estimate of total TCR beta diversity. TCRdb redid the processing of the public reads, applying fastp at Q25 and MiXCR, and retained in-frame beta chains. All rows with the same CDR3 protein become a single entry with the most common DNA and genes. The V and J calls were determined by TCRdb, not by the authors. The sample table shows hundreds of thousands of distinct CDR3 sequences, and 45% to 70% are seen once. In total, the top ten clones hold 20% to 30% of the sample.

V is trimmed back by 0 bases and J by 2 bases, and the junction contains 4 bases that no gene match accounts for. The germline V gene supplies CDR1 LGHNA and CDR2 YSLEER. The CDR3 covers 16 residues, taking in both the cysteine and the phenylalanine. Left in the record is the CDR3 DNA by itself, 48 bases read in frame from the first base. The data originate from a study of blood T cells in healthy people across ages (dated by TCRdb to the mid-2010s). A note on the overall study: In model experiments, template switching captured roughly one uniquely barcoded TCR beta cDNA molecule for every two T cells. The study measured age-related changes in TCR beta repertoire diversity using deep sequencing normalized with unique cDNA molecular identifiers. Four age groups were formed from the donors: young (average around 15 years), middle-aged (less than 40), aged (roughly 59) and long-lived (less than 85). Donors of different ages were randomly distributed across sequencing lanes to avoid experimental bias. Using the same blood draw, the study looked at two additional independent replicas of 1 million unique cDNA reads for two donors, one aged 18 to 30 and the other aged 80 or older.

The paper as a whole reports these results and caveats: Estimates of total diversity based on one million sequenced T cells were regarded as lower bounds and as underestimates. Because donor CMV infection status was unknown, age-related changes in expanded clonotypes were potentially confounded. As age increased, observed TCR beta diversity per million T cells dropped in a roughly linear way, and a significant reduction was already evident by age roughly 36. The percentage of naive T cells measured by flow cytometry correlated strongly with observed TCR beta diversity. Compared with the aged group, the long-lived group had more naive CD4+ T cells, fewer expanded clones and increased TCR diversity, suggesting age selection. Bulk unsorted PBMC profiling prevented conclusive comparison of naive and antigen-experienced compartments.

This clonotype originated in a man aged 35-49 years in good health. Rearrangement joined TRBV4-3 to TRBJ2-3; TRBD2 matches 8 bases in the middle. Sample: blood. The CDR3 here reads CASSQEVAGHTDTQYF. The DNA sequence follows: TGCGCCAGCAGCCAAGAAGTAGCGGGGCACACAGATACGCAGTATTTT.